Presented here are 22 T cell receptor beta chains from one specimen sequenced in a study of molecular identifiers for immune sequencing clone quantification. TCRdb reprocessed the PCR reads with MiXCR, giving one entry per CDR3 protein. The sample records fewer than 350,000 distinct CDR3 sequences, around 21% being singletons. Sequenced: naive CD8+ T cells from blood, with Jurkat cell RNA spiked in. Described subset: FACS-sorted CD8+CD4-CCR7+CD45RA+ naive T cells. These receptors were obtained from a human donor in good health. Some libraries in this study had Jurkat cell RNA spiked in.

Of note for this clonotype: The germline gene is not matched at one end of the junction; a read error may be the cause. The rearrangement links TRBV7-2 to TRBJ2-3; D tentatively fits TRBD1 or TRBD2 (5 bases each). The CDR3 consists of 16 residues. The germline gives CDR1 SGHTA, CDR2 FQGNSA. The chain's CDR3 is CASSLVGGAYTGTQYF. The DNA of the CDR3 is TGTGCCAGCAGCTTAGTTGGGGGAGCCTACACAGGTACGCAGTATTTT.

The chain employs TRBV18 and TRBJ2-7; 9 nucleotides match TRBD2. Germline V gene lookup returns CDR1 KGHSH and CDR2 LQKENI. After removal of 3 bases from V and 0 bases from J, the junction contained 9 bases not matched to a gene. There are 17 residues in the CDR3. This chain's CDR3 is CASSPEISGSFSYEQYF. The CDR3 coding sequence is TGTGCCAGCTCACCGGAGATTAGCGGGAGTTTCTCCTACGAGCAGTACTTC.

This clonotype showed up many times. The CDR3 DNA reads as TGTGCCAGCAGCCCACTCCGCCGTGTGAACACCGGGGAGCTGTTTTTT. Translating gives CASSPLRRVNTGELFF. The genes are TRBV13 and TRBJ2-2; D gene unclear. Trimming stripped 5 bases from V and 1 base from J, with 14 bases between. The CDR3 totals 16 residues. The germline V gene has CDR1 PRHDT and CDR2 FYEKMQ (reference sequence).

As to this clonotype: A much larger clone lies one base from this, so it may be a read error. J is TRBJ2-7 and V is TRBV18; 11 nucleotides align to TRBD2. This CDR3 has 15 amino acids. Trimming removed 6 bases from V and 5 bases from J; junction bases left unmatched: 9. Germline-derived CDR1 and CDR2 are KGHSH and LQKENI. The CDR3 DNA sequence: TGTGCCAGCTCGCATTTTAGCGGGAGGGCCGACGAGCAGTACTTC. It encodes CASSHFSGRADEQYF.

This clonotype has a handful of counts. The CDR3 protein is CASRQPSGANVLTF. CDR3 sequence (DNA): TGTGCCAGCAGACAACCTTCTGGGGCCAACGTCCTGACTTTC. The chain combines TRBV6-2 or TRBV6-3 with TRBJ2-6; no firm D call. V was trimmed by 6 bases and J by 1 base, leaving 7 bases between them. The CDR3 is 14 residues long. Germline V gene data show CDR1 as MNHEY and CDR2 as SVGEGT.

This clonotype was counted many times. The rearrangement links TRBV2 to TRBJ2-7; possible D gene TRBD2, 7 bases. The CDR3 sequence is 12 residues long. Germline lookup yields CDR1 SNHLY and CDR2 FYNNEI. Between the trimmed V and J ends, which lost 8 bases and 8 bases, there was a span of 16 bases. The CDR3 here is CASGGGQPKQYF. In DNA form, the CDR3 reads TGTGCCAGCGGGGGGGGACAACCGAAGCAGTACTTC.

In its sample, this clonotype was seen many times. This chain joins TRBV29-1 and TRBJ1-1; D unresolved. This CDR3 is 13 amino acids long. V lost 6 bases to trimming and J lost 0 bases, with 11 bases between them. Germline V gene lookup returns CDR1 SQVTM and CDR2 ANQGSEA. The DNA for the CDR3 is TGCAGCGTCTCGGGGTTCGTGAACACTGAAGCTTTCTTT. Amino acid sequence: CSVSGFVNTEAFF.

This clonotype was seen many times. The rearrangement links TRBV7-9 to TRBJ1-1; a possible D gene is TRBD1 (5 bases). This CDR3 is built from 16 residues. Germline V gives CDR1 SEHNR, CDR2 FQNEAQ (reference sequence). The V and J ends lost 4 bases and 0 bases respectively, with 15 bases between them. In DNA, the CDR3 is TGTGCCAGCAGCTCCTCCTCGACAGCTTTGAACACTGAAGCTTTCTTT. This codes for CASSSSSTALNTEAFF.

This clonotype was seen ten or more times. The CDR3 DNA sequence: TGTGCCAGCAGCGTAGCCTTCGCTACGAACACCGGGGAGCTGTTTTTT. Residues: CASSVAFATNTGELFF. V is TRBV9 and J is TRBJ2-2; the D is unclear. CDR1 and CDR2 from the germline V gene are SGDLS and YYNGEE. The CDR3 loop spans 16 amino acids. The V and J ends lost 0 bases and 0 bases respectively, with 9 bases between them. Full variable domain (outside the CDR3, taken from reference TRBV9 and TRBJ2-2): DSGVTQTPKHLITATGQRVTLRCSPRSGDLSVYWYQQSLDQGLQFLIQYYNGEERAKGNILERFSAQQFPDLHSELNLSSLELGDSALYFCASSVAFATNTGELFFGEGSRLTVL.

This chain uses TRBV27 with TRBJ1-2; 7 bases agree with TRBD1. Germline V CDR1 and CDR2: MNHEY, SMNVEV (reference sequence). The CDR3 totals 15 residues. V shed 4 bases and J 3 bases; nucleotides not matched to a gene: 8. This CDR3 reads CASSSLGQADYGYTF. Here the CDR3 DNA reads TGTGCCAGCAGTTCCCTAGGACAGGCGGACTATGGCTACACCTTC.

This clonotype was seen ten or more times. The chain has TRBV5-4 and TRBJ1-1, with no clear D. Trimming pared 6 bases from V and 1 base from J, leaving 10 bases between. Germline V gene data show CDR1 as SGHNT and CDR2 as YYREEE (reference sequence). CDR3 size: 13 residues. The CDR3, as DNA: TGTGCCAGCACCTCCCCGGCGAACACTGAAGCTTTCTTT. Residues: CASTSPANTEAFF.

A word on this clonotype: A much bigger clone sits one base away, suggesting this may be a read error. The chain joins TRBV19 to TRBJ2-1; D possibly uses TRBD1 or TRBD2 (5 bases each). CDR1 LNHDA and CDR2 SQIVND come from the germline V gene (reference sequence). The CDR3 contains 15 residues. V was pared by 1 base and J by 5 bases, with 12 bases between. The CDR3 region is CASSIGLGRNNEQFF. The CDR3, as DNA: TGTGCCAGTAGTATAGGATTGGGACGGAACAATGAGCAGTTCTTC. Based on the CDR3 plus reference TRBV19 and TRBJ2-1, the full variable domain is DGGITQSPKYLFRKEGQNVTLSCEQNLNHDAMYWYRQDPGQGLRLIYYSQIVNDFQKGDIAEGYSVSREKKESFPLTVTSAQKNPTAFYLCASSIGLGRNNEQFFGPGTRLTVL.

V usage is TRBV2 and J usage is TRBJ2-3; tentatively, D is TRBD2 (5 bases). CDR1 and CDR2 (germline): SNHLY, FYNNEI. This CDR3 is 15 amino acids long. The germline V and J ends were trimmed by 1 base and 4 bases, with 12 bases remaining between them. CDR3 DNA sequence: TGTGCCAGCAGTGAAGGACTAAGGCCCGCAGATACGCAGTATTTT. Protein product: CASSEGLRPADTQYF.

This clonotype was observed a few times. A much larger clone differs by one base, so this may be a read error. The chain joins TRBV7-9 to TRBJ2-5, with unresolved D. Trimming pared 2 bases from V and 3 bases from J, leaving 7 bases between. The CDR3 is 13 amino acids. Germline CDR1 and CDR2: SEHNR and FQNEAQ (reference sequence). The CDR3 DNA reads as TGTGCCAGCAGCTTACGACTTGAAGAGACCCAGTACTTC. It yields the protein CASSLRLEETQYF. Based on the CDR3 plus reference TRBV7-9 and TRBJ2-5, the full variable domain is DTGVSQNPRHKITKRGQNVTFRCDPISEHNRLYWYRQTLGQGPEFLTYFQNEAQLEKSRLLSDRFSAERPKGSFSTLEIQRTEQGDSAMYLCASSLRLEETQYFGPGTRLLVL.

This clonotype was counted at least ten times. The V and J genes are TRBV7-7 and TRBJ1-1; 9 positions match TRBD1. The CDR3 is 14 amino acids. Looked up from germline, CDR1 is SSHAT and CDR2 is FNYEAQ (reference sequence). V lost 7 bases and J lost 4; bases outside the gene matches: 7. In DNA, the CDR3 is TGTGCCAGCACCCCTTTGACAGGGGGCACTGAAGCTTTCTTT. This sequence encodes CASTPLTGGTEAFF.

This clonotype was seen repeatedly, ten times or more. This chain uses TRBV7-9 with TRBJ2-3; D may correspond to TRBD1 or TRBD2 (5 bases each). V was cut by 2 bases and J by 2 bases, with 17 bases left in between. The CDR3 sequence is 17 residues long. Germline V gene data show CDR1 as SEHNR and CDR2 as FQNEAQ (reference sequence). The CDR3 sequence: CASSLSGTEAYTDTQYF. CDR3 coding DNA: TGTGCCAGCAGCTTATCCGGGACGGAGGCTTACACAGATACGCAGTATTTT.

This chain links TRBV29-1 with TRBJ2-7; TRBD1 agrees at 7 bases. The CDR3 has 16 residues. Germline loops: CDR1 SQVTM, CDR2 ANQGSEA. With V trimmed by 0 bases and J by 3 bases, 11 bases remained unmatched. The CDR3 DNA is TGCAGCGTTGAAGATCAGTCGGGGACAGCGGACTACGAGCAGTACTTC. The encoded protein is CSVEDQSGTADYEQYF.

The chain joins TRBV27 to TRBJ2-3; tentatively, D is TRBD2 (5 bases). Trimming pared 6 bases from V and 7 bases from J, leaving 14 bases between. CDR3 length equals 13 residues. CDR1 is MNHEY, CDR2 SMNVEV, per germline (reference sequence). CDR3 residues: CASSPSGVHTQYF. The CDR3 coding sequence is TGTGCCAGCAGCCCCAGCGGAGTTCATACGCAGTATTTT.

Regarding this clonotype: A clone one base away is much larger, so this may be a read error. V and J are TRBV12-3 or TRBV12-4 and TRBJ2-3; 7 bases are a match to TRBD2. The CDR3 loop spans 12 amino acids. The CDR3, as DNA: TGTGCCAGCATACGGGGGGAAGATACGCGGTATTTT. Translating it yields CASIRGEDTRYF.

This clonotype occurred a few times. This chain joins TRBV24-1 and TRBJ2-3; 8 bases fit TRBD2. The CDR3 loop spans 15 amino acids. Per the germline V gene, CDR1 is KGHDR and CDR2 is SFDVKD. The J segment lost 6 bases and the V segment lost 3 bases, leaving 7 bases of the junction unmatched. CDR3 protein: CATSDPGLAADTQYF. The DNA of the CDR3 is TGTGCCACCAGTGATCCAGGACTAGCAGCCGATACGCAGTATTTT.

This clonotype has ten or more counts. This chain connects TRBV10-3 to TRBJ2-7; D unresolved. CDR3 length: 11 residues. The V gene lost 2 bases and the J gene lost 7 bases, with 6 bases spanning the gap. Germline V gene sequence: CDR1 ENHRY, CDR2 SYGVKD. The CDR3 spells CAISEETEQYF. Written as DNA, the CDR3 is TGTGCCATCAGTGAGGAAACAGAGCAGTACTTC.

This clonotype has a count of ten or more. The rearrangement joins TRBV3-1 to TRBJ2-5; the D is unclear. Germline lookup yields CDR1 LGHDT and CDR2 YNNKEL (reference sequence). CDR3 size: 13 residues. V was cut by 5 bases and J by 5 bases, with 12 bases left in between. As DNA, the CDR3 is TGTGCCAGCAGCACGATCCTAAGGGAGACCCAGTACTTC. Residues: CASSTILRETQYF.